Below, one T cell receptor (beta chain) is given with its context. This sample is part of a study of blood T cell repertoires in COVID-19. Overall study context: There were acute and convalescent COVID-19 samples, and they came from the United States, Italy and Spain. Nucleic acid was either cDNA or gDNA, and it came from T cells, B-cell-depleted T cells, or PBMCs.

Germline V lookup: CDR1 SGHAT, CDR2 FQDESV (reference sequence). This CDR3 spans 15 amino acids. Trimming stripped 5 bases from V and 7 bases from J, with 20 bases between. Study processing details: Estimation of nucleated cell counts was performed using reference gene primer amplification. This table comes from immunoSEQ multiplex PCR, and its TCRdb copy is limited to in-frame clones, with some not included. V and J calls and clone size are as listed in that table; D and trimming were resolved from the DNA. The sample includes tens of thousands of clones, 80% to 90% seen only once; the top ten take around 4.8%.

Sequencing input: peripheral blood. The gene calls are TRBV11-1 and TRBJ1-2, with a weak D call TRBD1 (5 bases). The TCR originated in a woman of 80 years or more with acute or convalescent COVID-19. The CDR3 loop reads CASSLPPPGVAGYTF. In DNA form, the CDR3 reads TGTGCCAGCAGCCTCCCCCCCCCGGGGGTTGCTGGCTACACCTTC.